This T cell receptor (beta chain) was documented in a study of identical twins. This clonotype was seen more than once but under ten times. Its antigen is unidentified. Study-level results: Memory repertoires showed no such pattern, whereas abundant cord blood beta clonotypes carried fewer insertions.

This CDR3 is 13 amino acids long. Germline lookup yields CDR1 MNHNS and CDR2 SASEGT. The V end was cut by 7 bases, the J end by 1 base, with 11 bases between. MiXCR, run by TCRdb on the 5' RACE reads, gives a single entry per CDR3 protein. The repertoire includes 450,000 or so distinct CDR3 sequences, 15% to 20% of them detected once, and around 12% sits in the top ten. This receptor was taken from a man between 45 and 60 years old in good health. The sample taken for sequencing was naive T cells sorted from blood. The chain has TRBV6-1 and TRBJ2-7; the D is unclear. The DNA of the CDR3 is TGTGCCAGCAACGGGCTGAATTCCTACGAGCAGTACTTC. This gives the protein CASNGLNSYEQYF.